These T cell receptor beta chains were read from a single sample in a study of blood T cell repertoires in COVID-19. Sequencing was performed with immunoSEQ multiplex PCR; in TCRdb, only in-frame clones are kept and a portion is missing. The sample consists of about 39,000 clones, over 80% of them appearing once. Source material: peripheral blood. Receptors originate from a man aged 45-60 years with active or convalescent COVID-19. Both conserved end residues are part of each CDR3. Each record gives: J gene, CDR3 length, clone size, D gene, V gene, CDR3 DNA, CDR3 protein. A D gene is named only where the DNA matches it firmly. Clone size is not always given. Where it is, it says once, few, many or a class for expanded clones.

TRBJ1-5,13,NA,NA,TRBV27,TGTGCCAGCAGTTCCAGGGAAGATCAGCCCCAGCATTTT,CASSSREDQPQHF
TRBJ2-7,14,NA,TRBD1,TRBV3-1/TRBV3-2,TGTGCCAGCCGGCGGGACAGGGGCTCCTACGAGCAGTACTTC,CASRRDRGSYEQYF
TRBJ2-7,15,NA,TRBD2,TRBV27,TGTGCCAGCAGTTTTGCGGGAGGGCCAGTCTACGAGCAGTACTTC,CASSFAGGPVYEQYF
TRBJ2-5,16,NA,TRBD1,TRBV5-8,TGTGCCAGCAGCTTAACCGGGACAGGGGTGCGAGGGGCCCAGTACTTC,CASSLTGTGVRGAQYF
TRBJ2-5,13,once,NA,TRBV3-1/TRBV3-2,TGTGCCAGCAGCCGTGACTGGCAAGAGACCCAGTACTTC,CASSRDWQETQYF
TRBJ1-3,15,NA,NA,TRBV7-8,TGTGCCAGCAGCTTAGAGCCCCACTCTGGAAACACCATATATTTT,CASSLEPHSGNTIYF
TRBJ1-2,13,NA,NA,TRBV19,TGTGCCAGTAGTCCCCGGGAGCCGAGGGGCTACACCTTC,CASSPREPRGYTF
TRBJ2-2,14,NA,TRBD2,TRBV5-6,TGTGCCAGCAGCCTGGGGGGGGACCCCGGGGAGCTGTTTTTT,CASSLGGDPGELFF
TRBJ2-1,16,once,TRBD2,TRBV15,TGTGCCACCAGCAGAGATAGGCTAGCGGCCTACAATGAGCAGTTCTTC,CATSRDRLAAYNEQFF
TRBJ2-7,14,NA,NA,TRBV28,TGTGCCAGCAATAGGGGTAACGTAATGTACGAGCAGTACTTC,CASNRGNVMYEQYF
TRBJ1-2,14,NA,TRBD1,TRBV3-1/TRBV3-2,TGTGCCAGCAGCCCCGGACAGGGGGGCTATGGCTACACCTTC,CASSPGQGGYGYTF
TRBJ1-5,15,NA,NA,TRBV4-1,TGCGCCAGCAGCCAAGATAGACAGAAAAATCAGCCCCAGCATTTT,CASSQDRQKNQPQHF
TRBJ2-4,19,NA,TRBD2,TRBV30,TGTGCCTGGAGTAGTCGCGCTAGCGGGAGGGCTATAGCCAAAAACATTCAGTACTTC,CAWSSRASGRAIAKNIQYF
TRBJ2-1,15,NA,TRBD2,TRBV3-1/TRBV3-2,TGTGCCAGCAGCCCAGCTTCGGGAGGATATAATGAGCAGTTCTTC,CASSPASGGYNEQFF
TRBJ1-1,15,NA,TRBD1,TRBV30,TGTGCCTGGAGTCTGGGACAGGCGCTGCTCACTGAAGCTTTCTTT,CAWSLGQALLTEAFF
TRBJ2-1,14,NA,NA,TRBV7-9,TGTGCCAGCAGCTTAGGACAGTCCTACAATGAGCAGTTCTTC,CASSLGQSYNEQFF
TRBJ1-6,20,NA,TRBD1,TRBV6-4,TGTGCCAGCAGTGGTGACAGGGGGGAATCCGACAGCTCCTATAATTCACCCCTCCACTTT,CASSGDRGESDSSYNSPLHF
TRBJ1-5,15,NA,TRBD1,TRBV4-1,TGCGCCAGCAGCCAACTTGGACAGGACAATCAGCCCCAGCATTTT,CASSQLGQDNQPQHF
TRBJ1-6,12,NA,NA,TRBV9,TGTGCCAGCAGCGTAGGAGGTTCACCCCTCCACTTT,CASSVGGSPLHF
TRBJ2-1,14,NA,NA,TRBV24-1,TGTGCCACCATAAATCCCCGGGGGAGCAATGAGCAGTTCTTC,CATINPRGSNEQFF
TRBJ2-5,15,NA,TRBD1,TRBV18,TGTGCCAGCTCACCAGGCACAGGGGGCCAGGAGACCCAGTACTTC,CASSPGTGGQETQYF
TRBJ2-1,14,few,NA,TRBV6-5,TGTGCCAGCAGTTTTGGACAGACCTACAATGAGCAGTTCTTC,CASSFGQTYNEQFF
TRBJ2-1,12,once,NA,TRBV7-3,TGTGCCAGCAGCCCCGCGGGTGATGAGCAGTTCTTC,CASSPAGDEQFF
TRBJ1-2,14,NA,NA,TRBV6-5,TGTGCCAGCGACGACAGGAGCCTTTTCTATGGCTACACCTTC,CASDDRSLFYGYTF
TRBJ1-5,14,few,TRBD1,TRBV28,TGTGCCACCCGTTCGGGGACAGGGGATCAGCCCCAGCATTTT,CATRSGTGDQPQHF
TRBJ2-5,13,NA,NA,TRBV20-1,TGCAGTGCTACTGACAGCGTCCAAGAGACCCAGTACTTC,CSATDSVQETQYF
TRBJ2-1,13,NA,TRBD1,TRBV27,TGTGCCAGCAGTTTAACCAGGGGGAATGAGCAGTTCTTC,CASSLTRGNEQFF
TRBJ2-3,14,NA,TRBD1,TRBV2,TGTGCCAGCGATGAAGGGACAGGGGGAGATACGCAGTATTTT,CASDEGTGGDTQYF
TRBJ1-1,12,NA,NA,TRBV12-3/TRBV12-4,TGTGCCAGCAGTCGGGAGGGGGCTGAAGCTTTCTTT,CASSREGAEAFF
TRBJ1-1,17,NA,NA,TRBV9,TGTGCCAGCAGCCCGACCGGGACATTGAGTGGGAACACTGAAGCTTTCTTT,CASSPTGTLSGNTEAFF
TRBJ1-4,16,NA,TRBD1,TRBV28,TGTGCCAGCGGACCTGGGGGGCAGGGGGCGAATGAAAAACTGTTTTTT,CASGPGGQGANEKLFF
TRBJ2-3,17,NA,TRBD2,TRBV24-1,TGTGCCACCAGTGATAGTTTGAGCGGGGGGCTTACAGATACGCAGTATTTT,CATSDSLSGGLTDTQYF
TRBJ1-5,19,few,NA,TRBV18,TGTGCCAGCTCACAAATGGCGATACAGGAGAGTTATAGCAATCAGCCCCAGCATTTT,CASSQMAIQESYSNQPQHF
TRBJ2-6,20,NA,TRBD1,TRBV28,TGTGCCAGCAGTGAATGGCACCGACAGGGTGACTCCTCTGGGGCCAACGTCCTGACTTTC,CASSEWHRQGDSSGANVLTF
TRBJ2-3,15,NA,TRBD2,TRBV6-5,TGTGCCAGCACTTGGACTAGCGTAAACACAGATACGCAGTATTTT,CASTWTSVNTDTQYF
TRBJ1-6,14,once,NA,TRBV3-1/TRBV3-2,TGTGCCAGCAGCCAAGACAGGGTACGATCACCCCTCCACTTT,CASSQDRVRSPLHF
TRBJ2-2,16,NA,NA,TRBV9,TGTGCCAGCAGCGTAGCCGGTGGAGGGCGGGCCGGGGAGCTGTTTTTT,CASSVAGGGRAGELFF
TRBJ1-6,17,NA,TRBD1,TRBV2,TGTGCCAGCAGTGGTTACGAGACAGGGAACATAAATTCACCCCTCCACTTT,CASSGYETGNINSPLHF
TRBJ1-5,15,NA,NA,TRBV7-2,TGTGCCAGCAGCTTATCCCAGGTGGACAATCAGCCCCAGCATTTT,CASSLSQVDNQPQHF
TRBJ1-3,14,NA,NA,TRBV7-8,TGTGCCAGCAGCTCGACAAGCTCTGGAAACACCATATATTTT,CASSSTSSGNTIYF
TRBJ1-2,16,NA,TRBD1,TRBV15,TGTGCCACCAGCAGAGACAGGGGGCCCGGTAGTTATGGCTACACCTTC,CATSRDRGPGSYGYTF
TRBJ1-2,13,NA,NA,TRBV5-5,TGTGCCAGCAGCAACCTCTCAGGAGGCGGCTACACCTTC,CASSNLSGGGYTF
TRBJ2-7,15,NA,NA,TRBV5-4,TGTGCCAGCAGCTTGGACCCAGGGCAGTCCTACGAGCAGTACTTC,CASSLDPGQSYEQYF
TRBJ1-2,14,NA,TRBD1,TRBV7-9,TGTGCCAGCAGCTTAGTACAGGGGGAGAGAGGCTACACCTTC,CASSLVQGERGYTF
TRBJ1-6,13,NA,NA,TRBV5-8,TGTGCCAGCAAGGGGCTAGGTAATTCACCCCTCCACTTT,CASKGLGNSPLHF
TRBJ1-2,15,NA,TRBD1,TRBV28,TGTGCCAGCAGTATCCGGACAGGGCAAAACTATGGCTACACCTTC,CASSIRTGQNYGYTF
TRBJ2-5,15,NA,TRBD1,TRBV28,TGTGCCAGCAGTTTATTATACAGGGGGCATGAGACCCAGTACTTC,CASSLLYRGHETQYF
TRBJ1-1,13,NA,NA,TRBV7-3,TGTGCCAGCAGCCCAAAGGGAGGGACTGAAGCTTTCTTT,CASSPKGGTEAFF
TRBJ1-3,17,few,TRBD1,TRBV9,TGTGCCAGCAGCCCATATCCGGGACAGATCATCGGAAACACCATATATTTT,CASSPYPGQIIGNTIYF
TRBJ2-7,12,NA,TRBD2,TRBV3-1/TRBV3-2,TGTGCCAGCAGCCAGGCGCTAGCGGGAGTCAACTTC,CASSQALAGVNF
TRBJ2-3,15,NA,TRBD2,TRBV7-3,TGTGCCAGCAGCTTAAGCGGGAGTAAACCAGATACGCAGTATTTT,CASSLSGSKPDTQYF
TRBJ2-1,15,NA,NA,TRBV28,TGTGCCAGCAGTTTATCCGGGACACCCAACAATGAGCAGTTCTTC,CASSLSGTPNNEQFF
TRBJ2-3,17,NA,TRBD2,TRBV19,TGTGCCAGTAGTACCCCCCAGGAGCGGGGGGTGACAGATACGCAGTATTTT,CASSTPQERGVTDTQYF
TRBJ1-1,16,NA,TRBD1,TRBV4-2,TGTGCCAGCAGCCAAGATATCGACAGGGGCTATTCTGAAGCTTTCTTT,CASSQDIDRGYSEAFF
TRBJ1-6,14,many,NA,TRBV19,TGTGCCAGTAGGAGGAAGATGGTCGATTCACCCCTCCACTTT,CASRRKMVDSPLHF
TRBJ2-1,14,NA,NA,TRBV5-6,TGTGCCAGCAGCTTGGGTCAGGGTTGGAATGAGCAGTTCTTC,CASSLGQGWNEQFF